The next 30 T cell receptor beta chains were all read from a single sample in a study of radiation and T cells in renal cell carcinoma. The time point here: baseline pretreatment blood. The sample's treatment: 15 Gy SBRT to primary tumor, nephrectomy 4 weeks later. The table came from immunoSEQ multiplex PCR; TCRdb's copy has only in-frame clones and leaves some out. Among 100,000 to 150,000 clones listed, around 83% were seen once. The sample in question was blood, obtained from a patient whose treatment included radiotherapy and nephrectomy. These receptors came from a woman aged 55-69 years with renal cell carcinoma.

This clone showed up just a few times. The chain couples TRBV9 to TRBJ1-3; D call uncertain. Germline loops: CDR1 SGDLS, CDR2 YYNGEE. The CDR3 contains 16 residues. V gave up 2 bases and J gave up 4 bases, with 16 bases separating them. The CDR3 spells CASSVGVYSGGNTIYF. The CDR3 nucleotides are TGTGCCAGCAGCGTCGGGGTATACTCGGGAGGAAACACCATATATTTT.

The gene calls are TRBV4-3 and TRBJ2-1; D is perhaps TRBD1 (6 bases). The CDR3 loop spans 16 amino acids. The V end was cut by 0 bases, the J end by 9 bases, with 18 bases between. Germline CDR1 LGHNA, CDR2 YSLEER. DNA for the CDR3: TGCGCCAGCAGCCAAGATCGCAGAGGGGGAAACTCTGAGCAGTTCTTC. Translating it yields CASSQDRRGGNSEQFF.

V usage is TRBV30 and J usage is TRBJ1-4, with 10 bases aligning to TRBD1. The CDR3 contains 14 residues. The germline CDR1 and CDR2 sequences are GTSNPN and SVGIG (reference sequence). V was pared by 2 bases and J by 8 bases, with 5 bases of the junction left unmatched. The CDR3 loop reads CAWSTDRGWEKLFF. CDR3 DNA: TGTGCCTGGAGTACGGACAGGGGGTGGGAAAAACTGTTTTTT.

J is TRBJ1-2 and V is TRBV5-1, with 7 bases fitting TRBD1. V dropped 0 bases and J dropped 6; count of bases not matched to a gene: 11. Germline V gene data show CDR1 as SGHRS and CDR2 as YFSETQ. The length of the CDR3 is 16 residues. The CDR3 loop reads CASSLAGVRGTDGYTF. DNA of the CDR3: TGCGCCAGCAGCTTGGCCGGAGTCAGGGGGACCGATGGCTACACCTTC.

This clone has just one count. Here the CDR3 reads CASSRLDRVVDTQYF. DNA for the CDR3: TGTGCCAGCAGCCGCCTTGACAGGGTGGTGGATACGCAGTATTTT. The V call is TRBV5-6, the J call TRBJ2-3, with TRBD1 matching over 7 bases. This CDR3 is built from 15 residues. Germline-derived CDR1 and CDR2 are SGHDT and YYEEEE. V dropped 4 bases and J dropped 6; count of bases not matched to a gene: 11.

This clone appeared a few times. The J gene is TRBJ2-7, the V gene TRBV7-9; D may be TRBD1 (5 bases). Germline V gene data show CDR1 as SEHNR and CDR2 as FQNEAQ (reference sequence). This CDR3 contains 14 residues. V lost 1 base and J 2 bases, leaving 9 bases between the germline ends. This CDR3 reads CASSLVNRPYEQYF. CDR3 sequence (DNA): TGTGCCAGCAGCTTAGTGAACAGGCCCTACGAGCAGTACTTC. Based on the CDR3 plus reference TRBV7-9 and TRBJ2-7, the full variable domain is DTGVSQNPRHKITKRGQNVTFRCDPISEHNRLYWYRQTLGQGPEFLTYFQNEAQLEKSRLLSDRFSAERPKGSFSTLEIQRTEQGDSAMYLCASSLVNRPYEQYFGPGTRLTVT.

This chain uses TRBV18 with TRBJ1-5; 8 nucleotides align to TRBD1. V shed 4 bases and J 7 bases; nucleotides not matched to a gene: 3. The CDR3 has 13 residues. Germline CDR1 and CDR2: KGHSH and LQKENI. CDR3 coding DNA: TGTGCCAGCTCACTGGACAGGGTCCAGCCCCAGCATTTT. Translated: CASSLDRVQPQHF.

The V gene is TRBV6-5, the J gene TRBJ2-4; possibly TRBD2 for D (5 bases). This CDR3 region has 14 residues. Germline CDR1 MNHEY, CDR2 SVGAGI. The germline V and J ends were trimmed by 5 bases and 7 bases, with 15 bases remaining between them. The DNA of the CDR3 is TGTGCCAGCAGTGACCCCGGGGTCGGGAACATTCAGTACTTC. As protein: CASSDPGVGNIQYF.

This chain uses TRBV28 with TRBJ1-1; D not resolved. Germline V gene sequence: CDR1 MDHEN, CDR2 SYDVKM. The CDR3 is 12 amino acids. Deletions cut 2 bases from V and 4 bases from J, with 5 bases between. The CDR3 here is CASSLMRTEAFF. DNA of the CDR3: TGTGCCAGCAGTTTAATGCGCACTGAAGCTTTCTTT.

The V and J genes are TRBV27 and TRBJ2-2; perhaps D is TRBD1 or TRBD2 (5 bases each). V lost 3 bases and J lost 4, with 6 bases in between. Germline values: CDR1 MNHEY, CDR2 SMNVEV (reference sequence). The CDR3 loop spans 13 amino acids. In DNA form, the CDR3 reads TGTGCCAGCAGTTTGGGGGTCACCGGGGAGCTGTTTTTT. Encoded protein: CASSLGVTGELFF.

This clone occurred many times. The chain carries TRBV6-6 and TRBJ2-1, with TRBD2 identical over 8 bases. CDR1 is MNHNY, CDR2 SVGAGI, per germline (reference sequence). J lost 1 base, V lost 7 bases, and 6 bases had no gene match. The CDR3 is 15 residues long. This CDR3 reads CASKEREGSYNEQFF. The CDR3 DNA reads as TGTGCCAGCAAGGAACGGGAGGGGTCCTACAATGAGCAGTTCTTC.

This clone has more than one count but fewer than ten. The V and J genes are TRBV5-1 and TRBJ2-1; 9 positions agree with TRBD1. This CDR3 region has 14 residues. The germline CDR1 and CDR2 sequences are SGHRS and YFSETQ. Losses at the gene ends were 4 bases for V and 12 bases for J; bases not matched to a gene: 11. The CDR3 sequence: CASSPTGGSMVQFF. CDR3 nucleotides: TGCGCCAGCAGCCCGACAGGGGGGTCAATGGTGCAGTTCTTC.

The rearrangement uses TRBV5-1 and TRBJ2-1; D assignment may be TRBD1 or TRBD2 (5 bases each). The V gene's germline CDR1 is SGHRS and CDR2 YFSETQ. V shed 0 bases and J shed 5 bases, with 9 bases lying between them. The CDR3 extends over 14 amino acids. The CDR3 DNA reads TGCGCCAGCAGCTTGGGAGGGGCCGACAATGAGCAGTTCTTC. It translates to CASSLGGADNEQFF.

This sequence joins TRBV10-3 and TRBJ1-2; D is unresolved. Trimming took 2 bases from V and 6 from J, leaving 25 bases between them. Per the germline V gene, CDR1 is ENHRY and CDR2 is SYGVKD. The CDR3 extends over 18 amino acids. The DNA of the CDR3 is TGTGCCATCAGTGAGGCGGGAGGCGGGCTCTCGGTTTCGGATGGCTACACCTTC. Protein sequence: CAISEAGGGLSVSDGYTF.

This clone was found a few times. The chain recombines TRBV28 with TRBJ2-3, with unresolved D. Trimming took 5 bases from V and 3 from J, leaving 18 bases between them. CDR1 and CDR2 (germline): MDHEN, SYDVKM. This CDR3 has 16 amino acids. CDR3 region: CASSPSFWDVTDTQYF. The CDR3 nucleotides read TGTGCCAGCAGTCCCTCGTTTTGGGATGTGACAGATACGCAGTATTTT.

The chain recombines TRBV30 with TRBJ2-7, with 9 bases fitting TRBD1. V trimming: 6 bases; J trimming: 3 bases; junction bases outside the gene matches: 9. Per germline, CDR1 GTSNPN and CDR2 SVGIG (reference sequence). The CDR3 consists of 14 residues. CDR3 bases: TGTGCCTGCCGGGACAGGGCGATAATCTACGAGCAGTACTTC. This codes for CACRDRAIIYEQYF.

The CDR3 region is CASSLASEYYGYTF. The CDR3 region has the DNA TGCGCCAGCAGCTTGGCTTCTGAGTATTATGGCTACACCTTC. The chain joins TRBV5-1 to TRBJ1-2; D ambiguous. Trimming cost V 0 bases and J 5 bases, with 11 bases left between them. The CDR3 extends over 14 amino acids. From germline, CDR1 is SGHRS and CDR2 YFSETQ. Full variable domain (missing parts from reference TRBV5-1 and TRBJ1-2): KAGVTQTPRYLIKTRGQQVTLSCSPISGHRSVSWYQQTPGQGLQFLFEYFSETQRNKGNFPGRFSGRQFSNSRSEMNVSTLELGDSALYLCASSLASEYYGYTFGSGTRLTVV.

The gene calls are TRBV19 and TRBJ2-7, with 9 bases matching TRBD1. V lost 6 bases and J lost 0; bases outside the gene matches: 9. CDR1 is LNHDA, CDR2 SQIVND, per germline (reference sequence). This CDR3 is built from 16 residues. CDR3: CASSGQGLVSSYEQYF. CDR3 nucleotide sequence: TGTGCCAGTAGCGGACAGGGGCTGGTTAGCTCCTACGAGCAGTACTTC.

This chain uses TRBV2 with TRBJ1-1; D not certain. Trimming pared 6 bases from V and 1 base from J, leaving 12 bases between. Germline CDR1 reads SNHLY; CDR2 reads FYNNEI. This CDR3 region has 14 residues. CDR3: CASSVTLGNTEAFF. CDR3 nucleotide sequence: TGTGCCAGCAGCGTCACGTTGGGGAACACTGAAGCTTTCTTT.

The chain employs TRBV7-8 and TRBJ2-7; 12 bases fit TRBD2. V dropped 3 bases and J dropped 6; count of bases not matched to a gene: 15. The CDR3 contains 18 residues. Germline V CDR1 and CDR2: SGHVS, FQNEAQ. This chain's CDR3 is CASSFINEASGRVAEQYF. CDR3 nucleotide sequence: TGTGCCAGCAGCTTTATCAATGAGGCTAGCGGGAGGGTCGCCGAGCAGTACTTC.

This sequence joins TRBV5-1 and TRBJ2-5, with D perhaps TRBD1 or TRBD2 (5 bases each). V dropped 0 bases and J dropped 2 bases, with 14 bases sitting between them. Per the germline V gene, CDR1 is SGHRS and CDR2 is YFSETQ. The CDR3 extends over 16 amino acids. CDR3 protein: CASSLGQGALQETQYF. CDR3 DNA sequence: TGCGCCAGCAGCTTGGGGCAGGGAGCCTTACAAGAGACCCAGTACTTC.

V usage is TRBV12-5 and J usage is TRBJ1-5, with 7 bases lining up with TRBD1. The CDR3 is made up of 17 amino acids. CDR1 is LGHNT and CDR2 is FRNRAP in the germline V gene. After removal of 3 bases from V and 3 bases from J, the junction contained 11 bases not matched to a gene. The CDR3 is CASGFTTGTDDNQPQHF. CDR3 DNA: TGTGCTAGTGGTTTCACGACCGGGACAGATGACAATCAGCCCCAGCATTTT.

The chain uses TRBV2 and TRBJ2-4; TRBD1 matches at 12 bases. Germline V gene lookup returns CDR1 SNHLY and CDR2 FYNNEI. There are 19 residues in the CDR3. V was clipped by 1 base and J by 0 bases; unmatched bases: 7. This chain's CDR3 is CASSEGDRGLNLAKNIQYF. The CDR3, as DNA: TGTGCCAGCAGTGAAGGGGACAGGGGGCTTAACTTAGCCAAAAACATTCAGTACTTC.

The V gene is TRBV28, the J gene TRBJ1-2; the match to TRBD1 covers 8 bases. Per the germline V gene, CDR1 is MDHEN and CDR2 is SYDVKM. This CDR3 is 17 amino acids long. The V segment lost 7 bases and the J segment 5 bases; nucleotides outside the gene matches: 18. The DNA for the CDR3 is TGTGCCAGCATCCGGACAGGGTTCGGTAACGTGTTGTATGGCTACACCTTC. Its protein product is CASIRTGFGNVLYGYTF.

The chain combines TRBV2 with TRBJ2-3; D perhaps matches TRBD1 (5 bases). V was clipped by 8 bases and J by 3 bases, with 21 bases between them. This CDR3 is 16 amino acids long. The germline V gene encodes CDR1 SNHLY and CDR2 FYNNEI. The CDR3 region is CASYKDGLRGTDTQYF. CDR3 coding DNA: TGTGCCAGCTATAAAGACGGGCTAAGGGGAACAGATACGCAGTATTTT. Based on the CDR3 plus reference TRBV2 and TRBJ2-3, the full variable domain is EPEVTQTPSHQVTQMGQEVILRCVPISNHLYFYWYRQILGQKVEFLVSFYNNEISEKSEIFDDQFSVERPDGSNFTLKIRSTKLEDSAMYFCASYKDGLRGTDTQYFGPGTRLTVL.

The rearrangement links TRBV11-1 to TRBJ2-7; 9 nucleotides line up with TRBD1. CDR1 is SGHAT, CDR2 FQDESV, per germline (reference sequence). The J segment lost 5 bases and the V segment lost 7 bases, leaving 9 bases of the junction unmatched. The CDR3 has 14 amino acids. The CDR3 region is CASNDNRGPNEQYF. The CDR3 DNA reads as TGTGCCAGCAACGACAACAGGGGGCCGAACGAGCAGTACTTC.

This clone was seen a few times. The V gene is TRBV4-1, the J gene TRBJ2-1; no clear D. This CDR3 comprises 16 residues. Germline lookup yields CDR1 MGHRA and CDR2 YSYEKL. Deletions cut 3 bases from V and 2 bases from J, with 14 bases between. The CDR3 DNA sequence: TGCGCCAGCAGCCAGCGCGTCTCTCTCCCCTACAATGAGCAGTTCTTC. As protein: CASSQRVSLPYNEQFF.

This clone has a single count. CDR3 amino acids: CASSLVSGEGEAFF. CDR3 nucleotide sequence: TGTGCCAGCAGCTTGGTTTCAGGGGAGGGTGAAGCTTTCTTT. The chain links TRBV5-4 to TRBJ1-1; D perhaps matches TRBD1 (6 bases). The CDR3 is 14 amino acids. Germline loops: CDR1 SGHNT, CDR2 YYREEE (reference sequence). V lost 0 bases and J lost 7, with 13 bases in between. Filled out from reference TRBV5-4 and TRBJ1-1, the complete variable domain reads ETGVTQSPTHLIKTRGQQVTLRCSSQSGHNTVSWYQQALGQGPQFIFQYYREEENGRGNFPPRFSGLQFPNYSSELNVNALELDDSALYLCASSLVSGEGEAFFGQGTRLTVV.

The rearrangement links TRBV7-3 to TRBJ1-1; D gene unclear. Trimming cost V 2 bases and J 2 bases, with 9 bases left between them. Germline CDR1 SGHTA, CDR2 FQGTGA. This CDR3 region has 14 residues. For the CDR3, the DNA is TGTGCCAGCAGCTTAGGGCCCGCTAACACTGAAGCTTTCTTT. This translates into CASSLGPANTEAFF.

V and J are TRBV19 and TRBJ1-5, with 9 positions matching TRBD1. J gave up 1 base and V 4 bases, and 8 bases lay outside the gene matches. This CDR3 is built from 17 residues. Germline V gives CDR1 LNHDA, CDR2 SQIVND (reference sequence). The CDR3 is CASSRDRERRSNQPQHF. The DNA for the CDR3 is TGTGCCAGTAGTAGGGACAGGGAAAGGAGGAGCAATCAGCCCCAGCATTTT.